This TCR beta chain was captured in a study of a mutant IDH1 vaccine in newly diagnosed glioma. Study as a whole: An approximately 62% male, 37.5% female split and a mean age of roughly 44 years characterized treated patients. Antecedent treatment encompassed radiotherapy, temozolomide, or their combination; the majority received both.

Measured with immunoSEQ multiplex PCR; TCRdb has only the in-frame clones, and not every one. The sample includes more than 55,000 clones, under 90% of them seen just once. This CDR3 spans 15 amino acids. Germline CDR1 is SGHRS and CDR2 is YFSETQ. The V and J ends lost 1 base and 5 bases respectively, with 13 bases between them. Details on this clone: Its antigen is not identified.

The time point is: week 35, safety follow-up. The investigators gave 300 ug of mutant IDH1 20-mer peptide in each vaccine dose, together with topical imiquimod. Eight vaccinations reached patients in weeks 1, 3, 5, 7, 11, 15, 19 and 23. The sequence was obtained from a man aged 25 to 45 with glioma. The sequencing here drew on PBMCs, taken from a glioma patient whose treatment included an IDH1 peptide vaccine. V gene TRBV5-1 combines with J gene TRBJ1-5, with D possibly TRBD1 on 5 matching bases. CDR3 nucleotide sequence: TGCGCCAGCAGCTTGACAGGAGATGGGCATCAGCCCCAGCATTTT. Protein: CASSLTGDGHQPQHF.